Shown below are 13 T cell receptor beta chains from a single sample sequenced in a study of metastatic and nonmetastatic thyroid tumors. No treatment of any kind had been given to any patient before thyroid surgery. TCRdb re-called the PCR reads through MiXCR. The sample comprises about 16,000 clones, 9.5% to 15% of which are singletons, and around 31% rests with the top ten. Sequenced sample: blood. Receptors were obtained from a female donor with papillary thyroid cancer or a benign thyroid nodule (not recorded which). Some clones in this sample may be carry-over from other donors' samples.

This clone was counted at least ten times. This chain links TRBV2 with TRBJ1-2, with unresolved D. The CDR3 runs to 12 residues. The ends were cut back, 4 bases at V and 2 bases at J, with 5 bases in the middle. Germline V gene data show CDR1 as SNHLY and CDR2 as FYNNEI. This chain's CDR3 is CASSVTNYGYTF. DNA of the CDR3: TGTGCCAGCAGTGTTACCAACTATGGCTACACCTTC.

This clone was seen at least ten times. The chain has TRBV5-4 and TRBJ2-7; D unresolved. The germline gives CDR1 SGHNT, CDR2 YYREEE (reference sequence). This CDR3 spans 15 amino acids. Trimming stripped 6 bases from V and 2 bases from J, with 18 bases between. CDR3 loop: CASTPTPTLPYEQYF. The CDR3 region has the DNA TGTGCCAGCACCCCGACACCTACCCTCCCCTACGAGCAGTACTTC.

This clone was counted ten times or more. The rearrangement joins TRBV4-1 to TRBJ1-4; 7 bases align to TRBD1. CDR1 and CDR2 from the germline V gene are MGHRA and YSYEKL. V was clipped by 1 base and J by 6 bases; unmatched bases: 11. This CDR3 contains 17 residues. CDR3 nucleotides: TGCGCCAGCAGCCAAGTGGGGAGGGGGCTGATCCATGAAAAACTGTTTTTT. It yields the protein CASSQVGRGLIHEKLFF.

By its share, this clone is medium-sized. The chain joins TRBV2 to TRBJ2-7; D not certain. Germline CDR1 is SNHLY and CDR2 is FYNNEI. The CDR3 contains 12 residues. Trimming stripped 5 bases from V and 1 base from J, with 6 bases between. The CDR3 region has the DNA TGTGCCAGCAGTAGACGGTCCTACGAGCAGTACTTC. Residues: CASSRRSYEQYF.

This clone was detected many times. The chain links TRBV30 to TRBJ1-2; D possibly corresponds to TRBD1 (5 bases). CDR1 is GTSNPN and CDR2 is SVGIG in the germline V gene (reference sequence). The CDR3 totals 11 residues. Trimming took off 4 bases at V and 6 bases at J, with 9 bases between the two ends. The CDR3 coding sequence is TGTGCCTGGACCCTAGGGGATGGCTACACCTTC. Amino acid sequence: CAWTLGDGYTF.

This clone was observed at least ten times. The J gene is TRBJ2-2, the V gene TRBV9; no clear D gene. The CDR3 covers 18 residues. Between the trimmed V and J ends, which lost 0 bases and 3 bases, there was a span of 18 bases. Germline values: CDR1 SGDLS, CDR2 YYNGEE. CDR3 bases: TGTGCCAGCAGCGTAGGTCAGGAGCGAAGTTTCGACACCGGGGAGCTGTTTTTT. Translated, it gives CASSVGQERSFDTGELFF.

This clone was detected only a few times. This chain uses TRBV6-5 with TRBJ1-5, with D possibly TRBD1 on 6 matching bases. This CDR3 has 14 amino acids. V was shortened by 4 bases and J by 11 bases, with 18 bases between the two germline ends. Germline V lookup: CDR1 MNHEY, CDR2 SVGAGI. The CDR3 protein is CASSLRRAEGAQHF. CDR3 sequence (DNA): TGTGCCAGCAGTTTGAGGCGAGCCGAGGGGGCCCAGCATTTT.

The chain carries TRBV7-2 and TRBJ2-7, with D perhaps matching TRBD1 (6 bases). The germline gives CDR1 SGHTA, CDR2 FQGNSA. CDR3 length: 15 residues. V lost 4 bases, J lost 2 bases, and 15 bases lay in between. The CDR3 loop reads CASSSSGHQTYEQYF. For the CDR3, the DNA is TGTGCCAGCAGCTCGTCGGGACACCAAACCTACGAGCAGTACTTC.

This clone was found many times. The CDR3 DNA sequence: TGCAGCGGTTACACCAACAATGAGCAGTTCTTC. This gives the protein CSGYTNNEQFF. This chain connects TRBV29-1 to TRBJ2-1; no clear D gene. This CDR3 contains 11 residues. Germline lookup yields CDR1 SQVTM and CDR2 ANQGSEA. Trimming shortened V by 7 bases and J by 5 bases, and 9 bases separated the two germline ends.

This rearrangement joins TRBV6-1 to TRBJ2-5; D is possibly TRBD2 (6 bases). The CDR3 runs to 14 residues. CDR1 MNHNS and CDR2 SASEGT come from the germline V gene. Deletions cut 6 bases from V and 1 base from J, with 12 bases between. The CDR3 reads CASRNAGRQETQYF. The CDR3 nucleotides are TGTGCCAGCAGGAATGCGGGACGCCAAGAGACCCAGTACTTC.

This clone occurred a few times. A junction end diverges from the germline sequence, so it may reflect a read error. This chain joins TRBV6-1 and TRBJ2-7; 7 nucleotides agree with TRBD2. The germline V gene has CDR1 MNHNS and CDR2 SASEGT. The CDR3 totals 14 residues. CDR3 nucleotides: TGTGCCAGCAGTCCCGGGAGGATCTCCTACGAGCATTACTTC. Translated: CASSPGRISYEHYF.

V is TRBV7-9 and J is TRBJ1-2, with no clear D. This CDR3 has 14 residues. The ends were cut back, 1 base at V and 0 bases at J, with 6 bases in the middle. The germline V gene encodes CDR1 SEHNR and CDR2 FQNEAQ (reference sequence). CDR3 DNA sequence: TGTGCCAGCAGCTTAGTAGCACCTAACTATGGCTACACCTTC. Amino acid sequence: CASSLVAPNYGYTF. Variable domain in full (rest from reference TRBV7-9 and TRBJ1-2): DTGVSQNPRHKITKRGQNVTFRCDPISEHNRLYWYRQTLGQGPEFLTYFQNEAQLEKSRLLSDRFSAERPKGSFSTLEIQRTEQGDSAMYLCASSLVAPNYGYTFGSGTRLTVV.

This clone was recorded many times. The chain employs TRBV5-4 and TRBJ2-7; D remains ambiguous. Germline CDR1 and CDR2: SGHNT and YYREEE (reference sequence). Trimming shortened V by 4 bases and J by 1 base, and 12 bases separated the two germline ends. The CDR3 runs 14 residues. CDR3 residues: CASSNLGVSYEQYF. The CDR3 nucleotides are TGTGCCAGCAGCAATCTTGGGGTTTCCTACGAGCAGTACTTC.